This T cell receptor (beta chain) was retrieved from a study of OX40 agonist ivuxolimab in advanced cancers. Study summary: All patients had ivuxolimab intravenously every 2 weeks at 0.01 to 10 mg/kg. People who had prior anti-PD-1, anti-PD-L1 or anti-CTLA-4 therapy could take part, and under 45% had some.

In the case of this clone: This specimen includes other DNA sequences encoding the same CDR3.

Autoimmune disease history or systemic immunosuppression barred patients. Sampling times: baseline, cycle 4 day 1, cycle 7 day 1. Germline CDR1 and CDR2: MNHEY and SMNVEV (reference sequence). The CDR3 length is 12 residues. Trimming cost V 6 bases and J 3 bases, with 9 bases left between them. This table comes from immunoSEQ multiplex PCR, and its TCRdb copy is limited to in-frame clones, with some not included. The repertoire consists of approximately 70,000 clones, with 90% to 95% occurring once and the leading ten covering under 7.5%. V gene TRBV27 combines with J gene TRBJ2-7, with D hard to call. The source of this sequence is an adult with an advanced solid tumor such as melanoma, head and neck, liver or kidney cancer. Sample: CD4+ or CD8+ T cells sorted from blood, taken in a trial of the OX40 agonist ivuxolimab. The CDR3 region has the DNA TGTGCCAGCAGCTTTTCCGGCTACGAGCAGTACTTC. Encoded protein: CASSFSGYEQYF.